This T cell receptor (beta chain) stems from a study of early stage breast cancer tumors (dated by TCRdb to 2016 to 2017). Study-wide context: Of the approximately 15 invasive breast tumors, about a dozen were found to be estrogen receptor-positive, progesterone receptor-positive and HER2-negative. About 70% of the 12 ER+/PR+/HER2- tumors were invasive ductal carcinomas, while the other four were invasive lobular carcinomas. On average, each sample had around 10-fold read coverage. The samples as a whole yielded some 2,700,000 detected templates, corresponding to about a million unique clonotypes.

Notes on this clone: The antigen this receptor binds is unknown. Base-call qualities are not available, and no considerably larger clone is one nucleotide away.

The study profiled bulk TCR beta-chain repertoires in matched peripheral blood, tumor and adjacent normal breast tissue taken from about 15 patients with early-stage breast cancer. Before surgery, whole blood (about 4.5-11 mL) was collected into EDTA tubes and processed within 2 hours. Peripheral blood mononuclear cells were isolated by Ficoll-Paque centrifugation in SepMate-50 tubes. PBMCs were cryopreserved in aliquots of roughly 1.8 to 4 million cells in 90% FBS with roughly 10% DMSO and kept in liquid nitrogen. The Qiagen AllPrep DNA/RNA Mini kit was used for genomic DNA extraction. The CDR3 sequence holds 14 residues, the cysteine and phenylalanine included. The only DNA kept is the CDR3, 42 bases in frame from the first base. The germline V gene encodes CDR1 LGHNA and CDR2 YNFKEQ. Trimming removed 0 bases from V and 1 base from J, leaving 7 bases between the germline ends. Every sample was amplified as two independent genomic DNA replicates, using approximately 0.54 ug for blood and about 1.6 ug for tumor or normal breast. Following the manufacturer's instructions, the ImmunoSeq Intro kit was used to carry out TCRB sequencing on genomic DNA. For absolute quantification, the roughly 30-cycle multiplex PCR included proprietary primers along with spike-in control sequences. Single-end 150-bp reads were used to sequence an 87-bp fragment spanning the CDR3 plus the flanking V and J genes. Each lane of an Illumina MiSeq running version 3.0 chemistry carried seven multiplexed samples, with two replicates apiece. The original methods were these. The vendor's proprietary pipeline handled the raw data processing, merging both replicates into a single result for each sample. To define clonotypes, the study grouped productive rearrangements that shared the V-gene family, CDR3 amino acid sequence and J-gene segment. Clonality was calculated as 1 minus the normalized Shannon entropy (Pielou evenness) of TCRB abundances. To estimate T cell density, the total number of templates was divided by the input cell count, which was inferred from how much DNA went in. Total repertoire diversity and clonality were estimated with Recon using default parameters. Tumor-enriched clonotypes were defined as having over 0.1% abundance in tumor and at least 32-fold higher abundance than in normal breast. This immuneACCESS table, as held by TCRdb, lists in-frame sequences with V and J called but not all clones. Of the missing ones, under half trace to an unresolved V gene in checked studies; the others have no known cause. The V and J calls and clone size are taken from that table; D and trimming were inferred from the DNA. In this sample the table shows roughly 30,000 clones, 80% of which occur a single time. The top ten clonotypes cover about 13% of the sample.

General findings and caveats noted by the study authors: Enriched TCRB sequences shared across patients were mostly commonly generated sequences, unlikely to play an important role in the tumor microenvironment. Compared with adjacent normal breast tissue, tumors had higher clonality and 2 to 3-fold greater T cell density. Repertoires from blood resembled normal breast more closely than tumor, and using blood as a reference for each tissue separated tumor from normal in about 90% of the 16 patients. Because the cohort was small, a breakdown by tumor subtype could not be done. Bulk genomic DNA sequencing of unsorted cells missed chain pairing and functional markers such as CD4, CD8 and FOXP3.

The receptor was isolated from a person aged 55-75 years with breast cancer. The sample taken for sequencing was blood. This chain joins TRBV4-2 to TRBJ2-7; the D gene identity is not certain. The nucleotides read TGTGCCAGCAGCCAAGATTTACGGTCCTACGAGCAGTACTTC. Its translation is CASSQDLRSYEQYF.